This T cell receptor (beta chain) is from a study of T cells expressing NK-cell markers. Study in general: The authors sequenced eight donors, of whom seven were HCMV-seropositive and one was seronegative.

CDR1 and CDR2 from the germline V gene are DFQATT and SNEGSKA (reference sequence). The CDR3 has 11 residues. Remarks on this clonotype: What it binds is not known.

TCRdb reanalyzed the 5' RACE reads and collapses them to one entry per CDR3 protein, without DNA. The repertoire table contains roughly 150,000 distinct CDR3 sequences. Study-level points and caveats: There were a few donors in whom these clonotypes also led the CD3+CD56-NKG2C+ fraction.

The rearrangement joins TRBV20-1 to TRBJ2-7; the TCRdb call, TRBD1, lacks DNA for checking. The source of this sequence is a woman between 18 and 69 years old in good health. The sequenced sample was blood T cells: a sorted CD56 or NKG2C T cell subset, CD4+ or CD8+ T cells, or bulk PBMC T cells (not recorded which). CDR3 in amino acids: CSAPTGSEQYF.